The clone carrying this T cell receptor beta chain was recorded a few times. V lost 1 base to trimming and J lost 3 bases, with 24 bases between them. The germline CDR1 and CDR2 sequences are MGHRA and YSYEKL. CDR3 size: 19 residues. Authors' analysis steps: Estimation of nucleated cell counts was performed using reference gene primer amplification. Assay used: immunoSEQ multiplex PCR; TCRdb lists only in-frame clones, some missing. That table is the source of V, J and clone size, and D and trimming were worked out from the DNA. Of some 90,000 clones in the sample, about 80% are singletons; the top ten hold about 11%. The data were obtained in a study of blood T cell repertoires in COVID-19. Study details: The United States, Italy and Spain supplied acute and convalescent COVID-19 samples. T cells, B-cell-depleted T cells, or PBMCs provided the cDNA or gDNA that served as material.

The sample consisted of peripheral blood. The rearrangement joins TRBV4-1 to TRBJ1-2, with no clear D. The TCR comes from a man in his 70s with active or convalescent COVID-19. The DNA of the CDR3 is TGCGCCAGCAGCCAAGCCCTCCCCGTCGGAGCGGCCGGTGACTATGGCTACACCTTC. Its protein product is CASSQALPVGAAGDYGYTF.